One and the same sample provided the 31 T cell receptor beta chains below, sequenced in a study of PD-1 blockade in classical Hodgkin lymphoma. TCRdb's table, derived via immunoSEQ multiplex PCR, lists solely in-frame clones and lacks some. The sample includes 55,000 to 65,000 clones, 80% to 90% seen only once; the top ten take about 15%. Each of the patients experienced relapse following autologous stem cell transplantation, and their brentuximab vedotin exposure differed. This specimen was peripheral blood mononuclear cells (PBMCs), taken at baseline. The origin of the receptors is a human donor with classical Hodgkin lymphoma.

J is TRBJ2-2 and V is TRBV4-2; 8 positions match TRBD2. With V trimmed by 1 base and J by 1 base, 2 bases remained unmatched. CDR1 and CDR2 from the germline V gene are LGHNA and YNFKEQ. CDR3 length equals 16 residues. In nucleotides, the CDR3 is TGTGCCAGCAGCCAAGTGGCGGGGGGGAACACCGGGGAGCTGTTTTTT. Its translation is CASSQVAGGNTGELFF.

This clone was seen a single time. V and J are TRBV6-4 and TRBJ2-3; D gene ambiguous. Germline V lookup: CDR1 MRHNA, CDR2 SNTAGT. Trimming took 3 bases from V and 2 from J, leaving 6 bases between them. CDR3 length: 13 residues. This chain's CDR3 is CASSESITDTQYF. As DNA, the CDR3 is TGTGCCAGCAGTGAAAGCATCACAGATACGCAGTATTTT.

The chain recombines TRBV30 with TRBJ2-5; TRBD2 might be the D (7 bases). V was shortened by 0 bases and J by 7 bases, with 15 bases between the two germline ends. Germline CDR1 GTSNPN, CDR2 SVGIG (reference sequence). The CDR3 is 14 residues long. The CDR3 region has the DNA TGTGCCTGGAGTGTCGTGGGGGGGCCGGGGACCCAGTACTTC. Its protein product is CAWSVVGGPGTQYF.

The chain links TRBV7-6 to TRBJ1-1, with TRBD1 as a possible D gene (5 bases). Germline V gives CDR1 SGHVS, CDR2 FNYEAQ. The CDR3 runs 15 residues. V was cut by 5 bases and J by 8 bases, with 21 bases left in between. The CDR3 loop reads CASSKDPGTTFEAFF. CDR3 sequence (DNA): TGTGCCAGCAGCAAAGACCCCGGGACGACCTTCGAAGCTTTCTTT. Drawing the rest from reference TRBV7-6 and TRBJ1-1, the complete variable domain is GAGVSQSPRYKVTKRGQDVALRCDPISGHVSLYWYRQALGQGPEFLTYFNYEAQQDKSGLPNDRFSAERPEGSISTLTIQRTEQRDSAMYRCASSKDPGTTFEAFFGQGTRLTVV.

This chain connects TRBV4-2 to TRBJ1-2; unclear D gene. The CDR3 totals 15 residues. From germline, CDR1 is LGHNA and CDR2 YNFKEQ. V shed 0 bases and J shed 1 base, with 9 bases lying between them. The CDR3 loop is CASSQDHSLNYGYTF. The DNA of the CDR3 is TGTGCCAGCAGCCAAGACCACAGCCTTAACTATGGCTACACCTTC.

CDR3 in amino acids: CASSARQGGAEAFF. The CDR3 nucleotides are TGTGCCAGCAGCGCCCGACAGGGAGGAGCTGAAGCTTTCTTT. The chain couples TRBV5-6 to TRBJ1-1, with TRBD1 identical over 7 bases. The ends lost 4 bases at V and 6 bases at J; junction bases unmatched: 9. The CDR3 loop spans 14 amino acids. The germline V gene encodes CDR1 SGHDT and CDR2 YYEEEE. Full variable domain (remainder filled in from reference TRBV5-6 and TRBJ1-1): DAGVTQSPTHLIKTRGQQVTLRCSPKSGHDTVSWYQQALGQGPQFIFQYYEEEERQRGNFPDRFSGHQFPNYSSELNVNALLLGDSALYLCASSARQGGAEAFFGQGTRLTVV.

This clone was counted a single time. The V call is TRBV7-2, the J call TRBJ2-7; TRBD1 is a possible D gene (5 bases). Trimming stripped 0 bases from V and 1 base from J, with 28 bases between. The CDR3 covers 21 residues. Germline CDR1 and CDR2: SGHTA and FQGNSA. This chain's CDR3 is CASSLASPLGPVRTQSYEQYF. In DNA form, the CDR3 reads TGTGCCAGCAGCTTAGCTAGCCCTTTGGGCCCGGTCAGGACACAGTCCTACGAGCAGTACTTC.

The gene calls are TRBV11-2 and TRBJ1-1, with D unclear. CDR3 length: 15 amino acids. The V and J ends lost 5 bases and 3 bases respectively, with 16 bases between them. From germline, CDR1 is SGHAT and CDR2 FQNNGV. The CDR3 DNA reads TGTGCCAGCAGCAGACGACACCTCGGGGACACTGAAGCTTTCTTT. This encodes CASSRRHLGDTEAFF. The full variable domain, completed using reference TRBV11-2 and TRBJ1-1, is EAGVAQSPRYKIIEKRQSVAFWCNPISGHATLYWYQQILGQGPKLLIQFQNNGVVDDSQLPKDRFSAERLKGVDSTLKIQPAKLEDSAVYLCASSRRHLGDTEAFFGQGTRLTVV.

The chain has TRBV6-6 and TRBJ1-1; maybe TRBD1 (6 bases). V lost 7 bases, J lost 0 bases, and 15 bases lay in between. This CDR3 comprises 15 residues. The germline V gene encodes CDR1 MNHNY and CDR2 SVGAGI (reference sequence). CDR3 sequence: CASTDRDTLNTEAFF. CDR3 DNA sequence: TGTGCCAGCACCGACCGGGACACCCTGAACACTGAAGCTTTCTTT.

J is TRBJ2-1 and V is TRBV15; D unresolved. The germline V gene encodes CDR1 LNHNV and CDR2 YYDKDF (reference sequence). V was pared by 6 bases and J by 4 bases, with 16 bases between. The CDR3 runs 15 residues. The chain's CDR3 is CATSYSPTVYNEQFF. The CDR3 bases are TGTGCCACCAGTTATTCCCCGACCGTTTACAATGAGCAGTTCTTC.

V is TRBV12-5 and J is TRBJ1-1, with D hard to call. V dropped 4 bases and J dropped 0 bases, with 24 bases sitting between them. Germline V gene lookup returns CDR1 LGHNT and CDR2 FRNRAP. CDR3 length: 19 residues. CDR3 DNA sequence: TGTGCTAGTGGTTCTCCATATAGGAGGGAAACAGCGGTGAACACTGAAGCTTTCTTT. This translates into CASGSPYRRETAVNTEAFF.

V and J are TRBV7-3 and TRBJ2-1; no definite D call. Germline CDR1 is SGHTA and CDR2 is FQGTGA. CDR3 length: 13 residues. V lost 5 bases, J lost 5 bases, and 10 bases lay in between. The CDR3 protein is CASSQSMNNEQFF. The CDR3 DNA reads TGTGCCAGCAGCCAAAGTATGAACAATGAGCAGTTCTTC. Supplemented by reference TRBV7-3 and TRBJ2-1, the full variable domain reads GAGVSQTPSNKVTEKGKYVELRCDPISGHTALYWYRQSLGQGPEFLIYFQGTGAADDSGLPNDRFFAVRPEGSVSTLKIQRTERGDSAVYLCASSQSMNNEQFFGPGTRLTVL.

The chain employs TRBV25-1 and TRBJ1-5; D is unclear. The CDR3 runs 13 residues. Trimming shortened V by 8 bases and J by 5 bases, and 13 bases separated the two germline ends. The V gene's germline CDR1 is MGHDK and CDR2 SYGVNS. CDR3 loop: CASQFSADQPQHF. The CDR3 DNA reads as TGTGCCAGCCAATTTTCCGCAGATCAGCCCCAGCATTTT.

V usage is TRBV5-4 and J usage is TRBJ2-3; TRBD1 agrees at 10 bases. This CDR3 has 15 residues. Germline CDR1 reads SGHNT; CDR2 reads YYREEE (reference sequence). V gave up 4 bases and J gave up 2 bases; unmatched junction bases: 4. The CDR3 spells CASSPGTGATDTQYF. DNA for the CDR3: TGTGCCAGCAGCCCCGGGACAGGGGCCACAGATACGCAGTATTTT.

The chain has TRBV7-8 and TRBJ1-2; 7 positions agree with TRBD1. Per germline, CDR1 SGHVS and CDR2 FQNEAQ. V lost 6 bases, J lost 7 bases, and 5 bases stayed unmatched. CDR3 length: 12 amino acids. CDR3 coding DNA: TGTGCCAGCAGTTCGGACAGGTTTGGCTACACCTTC. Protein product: CASSSDRFGYTF.

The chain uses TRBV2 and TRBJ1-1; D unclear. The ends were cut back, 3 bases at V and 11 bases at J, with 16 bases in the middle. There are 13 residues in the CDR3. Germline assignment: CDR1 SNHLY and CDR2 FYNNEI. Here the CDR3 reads CASSEGRGAMAFF. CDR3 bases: TGTGCCAGCAGTGAGGGTCGGGGAGCCATGGCTTTCTTT.

CDR3 region: CASSLDPNYGYTF. The CDR3 nucleotides read TGTGCCAGCAGCTTAGACCCTAACTATGGCTACACCTTC. The V and J genes are TRBV7-2 and TRBJ1-2; D remains unclear. Germline V lookup: CDR1 SGHTA, CDR2 FQGNSA. The V and J ends lost 1 base and 0 bases respectively, with 3 bases between them. The CDR3 loop spans 13 amino acids.

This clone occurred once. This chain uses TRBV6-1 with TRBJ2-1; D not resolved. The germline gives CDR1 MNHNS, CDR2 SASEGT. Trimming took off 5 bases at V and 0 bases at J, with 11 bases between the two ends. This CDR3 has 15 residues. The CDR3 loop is CASSLLLFSYNEQFF. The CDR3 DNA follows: TGTGCCAGCAGTCTACTACTATTCTCCTACAATGAGCAGTTCTTC.

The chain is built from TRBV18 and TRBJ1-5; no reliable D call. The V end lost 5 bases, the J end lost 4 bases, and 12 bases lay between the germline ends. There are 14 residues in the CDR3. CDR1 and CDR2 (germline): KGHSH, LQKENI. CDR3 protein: CASSLQWGNQPQHF. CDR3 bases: TGTGCCAGCTCATTGCAGTGGGGTAATCAGCCCCAGCATTTT.

The CDR3: CASRDGTAVDYTF. DNA for the CDR3: TGTGCCAGCAGAGACGGGACAGCCGTCGACTACACCTTC. The gene calls are TRBV6-6 and TRBJ1-2, with 7 bases identical to TRBD1. The CDR3 has 13 residues. Germline-derived CDR1 and CDR2 are MNHNY and SVGAGI (reference sequence). Trimming took 6 bases from V and 10 from J; bases not matched to a gene: 11.

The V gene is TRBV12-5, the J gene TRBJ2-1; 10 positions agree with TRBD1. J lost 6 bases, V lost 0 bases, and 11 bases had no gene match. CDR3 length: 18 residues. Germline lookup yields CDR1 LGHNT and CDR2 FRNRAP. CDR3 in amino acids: CASGLVHWDRGKGNEQFF. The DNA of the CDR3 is TGTGCTAGTGGTTTGGTACATTGGGACAGGGGTAAAGGCAATGAGCAGTTCTTC.

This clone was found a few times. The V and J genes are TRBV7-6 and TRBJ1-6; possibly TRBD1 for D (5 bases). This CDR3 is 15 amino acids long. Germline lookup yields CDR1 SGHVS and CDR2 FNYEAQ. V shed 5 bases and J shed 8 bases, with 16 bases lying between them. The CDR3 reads CASSVGARGDSPLHF. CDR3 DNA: TGTGCCAGCAGCGTGGGCGCGAGGGGTGATTCACCCCTCCACTTT.

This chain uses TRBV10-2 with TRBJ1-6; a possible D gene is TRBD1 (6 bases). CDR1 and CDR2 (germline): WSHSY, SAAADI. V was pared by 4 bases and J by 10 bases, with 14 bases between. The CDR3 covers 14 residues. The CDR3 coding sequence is TGCGCCAGCAGTGCACAGGGCCTCAGCTCACCCCTCCACTTT. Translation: CASSAQGLSSPLHF.

This CDR3 reads CASSQVNFIGARYEQYF. The CDR3 region has the DNA TGCGCCAGCAGCCAAGTTAATTTCATAGGGGCCCGATACGAGCAGTACTTC. The rearrangement joins TRBV4-1 to TRBJ2-7; D perhaps matches TRBD1 (5 bases). Looked up from germline, CDR1 is MGHRA and CDR2 is YSYEKL. Trimming took 1 base from V and 4 from J, leaving 20 bases between them. The CDR3 runs to 17 residues.

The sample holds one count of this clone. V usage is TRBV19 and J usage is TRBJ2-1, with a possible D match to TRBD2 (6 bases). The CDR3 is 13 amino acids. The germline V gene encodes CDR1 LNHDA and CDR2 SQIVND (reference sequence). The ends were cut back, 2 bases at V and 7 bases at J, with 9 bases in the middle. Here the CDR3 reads CASSIMAGNEQFF. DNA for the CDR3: TGTGCCAGTAGTATAATGGCGGGGAATGAGCAGTTCTTC.

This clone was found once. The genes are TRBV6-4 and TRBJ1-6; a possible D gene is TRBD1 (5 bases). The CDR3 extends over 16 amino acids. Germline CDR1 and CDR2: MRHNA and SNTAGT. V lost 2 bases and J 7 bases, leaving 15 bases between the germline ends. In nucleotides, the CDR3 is TGTGCCAGCAGTGACCCGAGGGGCAGAGGGAATTCACCCCTCCACTTT. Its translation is CASSDPRGRGNSPLHF.

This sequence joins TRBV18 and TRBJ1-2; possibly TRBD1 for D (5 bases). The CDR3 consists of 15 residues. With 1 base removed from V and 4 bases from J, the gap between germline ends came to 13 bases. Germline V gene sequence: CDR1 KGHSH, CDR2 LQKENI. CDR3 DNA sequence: TGTGCCAGCTCACCACAACGGGACGGACGCTATGGCTACACCTTC. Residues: CASSPQRDGRYGYTF. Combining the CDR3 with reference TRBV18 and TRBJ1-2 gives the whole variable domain NAGVMQNPRHLVRRRGQEARLRCSPMKGHSHVYWYRQLPEEGLKFMVYLQKENIIDESGMPKERFSAEFPKEGPSILRIQQVVRGDSAAYFCASSPQRDGRYGYTFGSGTRLTVV.

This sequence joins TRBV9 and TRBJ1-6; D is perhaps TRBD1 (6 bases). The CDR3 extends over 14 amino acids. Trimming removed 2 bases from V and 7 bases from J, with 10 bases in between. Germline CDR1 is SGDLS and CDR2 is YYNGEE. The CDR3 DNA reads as TGTGCCAGCAGCGTTCTAACAGGGAATTCACCCCTCCACTTT. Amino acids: CASSVLTGNSPLHF.

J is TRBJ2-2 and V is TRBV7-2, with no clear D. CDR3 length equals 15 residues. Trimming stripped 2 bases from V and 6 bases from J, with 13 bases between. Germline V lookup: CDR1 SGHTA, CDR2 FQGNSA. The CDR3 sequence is CASSLQEFKSGELFF. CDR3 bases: TGTGCCAGCAGCTTACAGGAATTTAAGTCCGGGGAGCTGTTTTTT.

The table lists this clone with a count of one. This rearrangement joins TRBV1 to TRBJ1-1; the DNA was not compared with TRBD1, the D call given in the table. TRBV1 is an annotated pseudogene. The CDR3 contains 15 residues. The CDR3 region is CTSSQDRRQNTEAFF. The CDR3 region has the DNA TGCACCAGCAGCCAAGACCGCAGGCAAAACACTGAAGCTTTCTTT.

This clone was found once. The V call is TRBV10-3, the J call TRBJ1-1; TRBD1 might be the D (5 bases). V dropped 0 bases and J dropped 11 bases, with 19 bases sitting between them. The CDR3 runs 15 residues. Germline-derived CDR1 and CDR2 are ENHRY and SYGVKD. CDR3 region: CAISESFWGSPGAFF. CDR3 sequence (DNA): TGTGCCATCAGTGAGTCGTTTTGGGGCTCCCCGGGCGCTTTCTTT.